Following are 27 T cell receptor beta chains from one sample sequenced in a study of CD8+CD57+ T cells in acquired aplastic anemia. Patients who underwent sequencing had shown CD8+CD57+ cell expansion by flow cytometry. According to the study, genomic DNA was the template for TCR beta VDJ and CDR3 profiling. TCRdb re-derived calls from the reads in MiXCR, one entry per CDR3 protein. The sample yields roughly 250,000 distinct CDR3 sequences, around 45% seen once. Material for sequencing was sorted CD4+, CD8+, or CD8+CD57+ T cells (not recorded which) from PBMCs. The receptors stem from a human donor with aplastic anemia.

This clonotype has ten or more counts. The J gene is TRBJ1-6, the V gene TRBV7-9; no clear D. The V end was cut by 5 bases, the J end by 12 bases, with 23 bases between. This CDR3 contains 16 residues. Germline CDR1 reads SEHNR; CDR2 reads FQNEAQ (reference sequence). CDR3 sequence (DNA): TGTGCCAGCAGCGGCGATTTAGGTCTCGATTCGAGACCCCTCCACTTT. Amino acids: CASSGDLGLDSRPLHF.

This clonotype was seen ten or more times. The V and J genes are TRBV7-9 and TRBJ1-5; D perhaps matches TRBD1 (6 bases). V lost 5 bases and J 7 bases, leaving 15 bases between the germline ends. Germline loops: CDR1 SEHNR, CDR2 FQNEAQ (reference sequence). This CDR3 has 14 amino acids. The CDR3 DNA is TGTGCCAGCAGCAAAGGGACAATTGAACAGCCCCAGCATTTT. Translation gives CASSKGTIEQPQHF.

The rearrangement joins TRBV25-1 to TRBJ1-3; D is ambiguous. Germline CDR1 reads MGHDK; CDR2 reads SYGVNS. The CDR3 has 17 residues. V lost 2 bases, J lost 4 bases, and 18 bases lay in between. The CDR3 DNA is TGTGCCAGCAGTGAAGCGGGTTCAGGAGTGGAAGGAAACACCATATATTTT. The encoded protein is CASSEAGSGVEGNTIYF.

This chain joins TRBV2 and TRBJ1-5; D remains ambiguous. The CDR3 contains 15 residues. V gave up 6 bases and J gave up 1 base, with 13 bases separating them. Germline V gene data show CDR1 as SNHLY and CDR2 as FYNNEI. The CDR3 is CASRGGEGSNQPQHF. The CDR3 DNA sequence: TGTGCCAGCAGGGGAGGAGAGGGCAGCAATCAGCCCCAGCATTTT. Full variable domain (rest looked up from reference TRBV2 and TRBJ1-5): EPEVTQTPSHQVTQMGQEVILRCVPISNHLYFYWYRQILGQKVEFLVSFYNNEISEKSEIFDDQFSVERPDGSNFTLKIRSTKLEDSAMYFCASRGGEGSNQPQHFGDGTRLSIL.

In this sample, this clonotype turned up many times. The CDR3 loop reads CASSVGQKLYRGAEAFF. The CDR3 DNA reads as TGTGCCAGCAGCGTAGGACAGAAACTATACAGGGGCGCTGAAGCTTTCTTT. The chain carries TRBV9 and TRBJ1-1, with TRBD1 matching 7 bases. Unmatched junction bases numbered 14, after V lost 0 bases and J lost 6 bases. The CDR3 totals 17 residues. The germline V gene has CDR1 SGDLS and CDR2 YYNGEE.

The chain has TRBV19 and TRBJ1-2, with TRBD1 as a possible D gene (5 bases). The CDR3 totals 12 residues. Germline loops: CDR1 LNHDA, CDR2 SQIVND (reference sequence). Deletions cut 7 bases from V and 2 bases from J, with 8 bases between. The CDR3 loop reads CASMAGNYGYTF. The CDR3 nucleotides read TGTGCCAGTATGGCAGGGAACTATGGCTACACCTTC.

The chain has TRBV7-3 and TRBJ2-3; the D gene is possibly TRBD2 (6 bases). The CDR3 sequence is 16 residues long. The germline V gene has CDR1 SGHTA and CDR2 FQGTGA. Between the trimmed V and J ends, which lost 7 bases and 2 bases, there was a span of 19 bases. The CDR3 spells CASNIIRDSNTDTQYF. CDR3 in DNA: TGTGCCAGCAACATCATCCGGGACTCGAACACAGATACGCAGTATTTT.

This clonotype was recorded many times. This chain joins TRBV5-6 and TRBJ2-5; D is possibly TRBD1 (6 bases). The CDR3 runs to 14 residues. Germline V gene data show CDR1 as SGHDT and CDR2 as YYEEEE. The ends were cut back, 0 bases at V and 4 bases at J, with 10 bases in the middle. In DNA, the CDR3 is TGTGCCAGCAGCTTGGCAGGGGACGGAGAGACCCAGTACTTC. Translating it yields CASSLAGDGETQYF.

This chain uses TRBV24-1 with TRBJ2-1; possibly TRBD2 for D (6 bases). The V end lost 1 base, the J end lost 4 bases, and 10 bases lay between the germline ends. The CDR3 runs 15 residues. CDR1 KGHDR and CDR2 SFDVKD come from the germline V gene. The CDR3, as DNA: TGTGCCACCAGTGATTTAAAACGGGGGTACAATGAGCAGTTCTTC. Protein: CATSDLKRGYNEQFF.

The chain is built from TRBV29-1 and TRBJ2-5; D not resolved. Trimming removed 3 bases at V and 5 bases at J, with 7 bases between. CDR3 length: 11 residues. Germline assignment: CDR1 SQVTM and CDR2 ANQGSEA. The CDR3 protein is CSVDTGETQYF. The CDR3 DNA sequence: TGCAGCGTTGATACTGGGGAGACCCAGTACTTC.

This clonotype has a handful of counts. Lacking the conserved final phenylalanine or tryptophan, this CDR3 likely reflects a read error. The V gene is TRBV9, the J gene TRBJ2-7, with D perhaps matching TRBD1 (5 bases). The germline CDR1 and CDR2 sequences are SGDLS and YYNGEE. Trimming pared 0 bases from V and 3 bases from J, leaving 13 bases between. The CDR3 is made up of 15 amino acids. In DNA, the CDR3 is TGTGCCAGCAGCGTAGCTACAGGCAGAAGCTACGAGCAGTACCTC. Amino acids: CASSVATGRSYEQYL.

This clonotype has ten or more counts. The rearrangement uses TRBV11-3 and TRBJ2-1; D gene unclear. The length of the CDR3 is 13 residues. Trimming removed 5 bases from V and 4 bases from J, with 9 bases in between. Looked up from germline, CDR1 is SGHNT and CDR2 is YENEEA. The CDR3 region has the DNA TGTGCCAGCAGCAGGAACAAATACAATGAGCAGTTCTTC. This translates into CASSRNKYNEQFF. The entire variable domain, with the rest obtained from reference TRBV11-3 and TRBJ2-1, is as follows: EAGVVQSPRYKIIEKKQPVAFWCNPISGHNTLYWYLQNLGQGPELLIRYENEEAVDDSQLPKDRFSAERLKGVDSTLKIQPAELGDSAVYLCASSRNKYNEQFFGPGTRLTVL.

The chain is built from TRBV7-3 and TRBJ2-7; 7 bases are a match to TRBD1. After removal of 5 bases from V and 3 bases from J, the junction contained 7 bases not matched to a gene. CDR3 length equals 14 residues. Germline assignment: CDR1 SGHTA and CDR2 FQGTGA. CDR3 sequence reads: CASSPGQPSYEQYF. Written as DNA, the CDR3 is TGTGCCAGCAGCCCGGGACAGCCGAGCTACGAGCAGTACTTC.

In its sample, this clonotype was seen a few times. The chain couples TRBV29-1 to TRBJ2-7; the D call may be TRBD1 or TRBD2 (5 bases each). Germline CDR1 SQVTM, CDR2 ANQGSEA. The CDR3 runs 11 residues. With 4 bases removed from V and 9 bases from J, the gap between germline ends came to 13 bases. In DNA, the CDR3 is TGCAGCGTTGGGGGGAGAGAGGGGCAGTACTTC. Residues: CSVGGREGQYF.

As regards this clonotype: Mismatch with germline at one junction end may stem from a read error. The chain links TRBV9 to TRBJ2-7; D uncertain. This CDR3 is built from 15 residues. Germline V lookup: CDR1 SGDLS, CDR2 YYNGEE. The CDR3 nucleotides read TGTGCCAGCAGCACAAATCAGGACCCTTCGCCCCTAAAGTACTTT. Protein product: CASSTNQDPSPLKYF.

This clonotype was seen a few times. The V call is TRBV4-3, the J call TRBJ2-2; no definite D call. Per the germline V gene, CDR1 is LGHNA and CDR2 is YSLEER. The CDR3 is 13 amino acids. The germline V and J ends were trimmed by 1 base and 7 bases, with 7 bases remaining between them. In DNA form, the CDR3 reads TGCGCCAGCAGCCAAGCGTTTAGCGGGGAGCTGTTTTTT. As protein: CASSQAFSGELFF.

The chain has TRBV9 and TRBJ1-4, with a tentative D call TRBD1 (6 bases). The germline CDR1 and CDR2 sequences are SGDLS and YYNGEE. Trimming shortened V by 0 bases and J by 3 bases, and 12 bases separated the two germline ends. This CDR3 comprises 16 residues. For the CDR3, the DNA is TGTGCCAGCAGCGTAGAAGATTCAGGGGCTAATGAAAAACTGTTTTTT. Amino acids: CASSVEDSGANEKLFF.

This rearrangement joins TRBV11-2 to TRBJ1-6; 8 positions agree with TRBD1. The V and J ends lost 5 bases and 8 bases, in that order; junction bases with no gene match: 8. The germline CDR1 and CDR2 sequences are SGHAT and FQNNGV. The CDR3 is 15 amino acids. CDR3: CASSIGQGRDSPLHF. The DNA for the CDR3 is TGTGCCAGCAGCATTGGACAGGGTCGGGATTCACCCCTCCACTTT.

With regard to this clonotype: The junction departs from the called germline gene at one end, perhaps through a read error. V gene TRBV20-1 combines with J gene TRBJ2-5; 13 nucleotides align to TRBD2. CDR1 and CDR2 (germline): DFQATT, SNEGSKA (reference sequence). This CDR3 comprises 15 residues. CDR3 sequence (DNA): TGCAGTGCTCCCCGGACTAGCGGGGGCCGAGAGACCCAGCACTTC. Amino acid sequence: CSAPRTSGGRETQHF.

V usage is TRBV29-1 and J usage is TRBJ2-2; tentatively, D is TRBD1 (6 bases). Germline CDR1 SQVTM, CDR2 ANQGSEA. CDR3 length equals 14 residues. V was cut by 4 bases and J by 5 bases, with 14 bases left in between. The CDR3 loop is CSVAIHGTTGELFF. In nucleotides, the CDR3 is TGCAGCGTTGCGATACATGGGACAACCGGGGAGCTGTTTTTT.

The chain couples TRBV7-9 to TRBJ2-2; 10 positions agree with TRBD2. Per germline, CDR1 SEHNR and CDR2 FQNEAQ (reference sequence). V trimming: 5 bases; J trimming: 0 bases; junction bases outside the gene matches: 6. The length of the CDR3 is 17 residues. The CDR3 nucleotides read TGTGCCAGCAGCCCCGGACTAGCGGTGACGAACACCGGGGAGCTGTTTTTT. Residues: CASSPGLAVTNTGELFF.

J is TRBJ2-3 and V is TRBV24-1; D might be TRBD1 or TRBD2, each matching 5 bases. The CDR3 is 15 residues long. Germline-derived CDR1 and CDR2 are KGHDR and SFDVKD. The V end was cut by 5 bases, the J end by 3 bases, with 14 bases between. CDR3 sequence: CATSVGELGTDTQYF. The CDR3 DNA sequence: TGTGCCACCAGTGTGGGGGAGTTGGGAACAGATACGCAGTATTTT.

The J gene is TRBJ2-3, the V gene TRBV6-6; 12 bases agree with TRBD2. J was trimmed by 2 bases and V by 1 base; bases with no gene match: 10. The CDR3 is 19 residues long. Germline CDR1 MNHNY, CDR2 SVGAGI (reference sequence). DNA of the CDR3: TGTGCCAGCAGTTACTACCCTAGCGGGGGGGCAAGCTTCACAGATACGCAGTATTTT. Translation gives CASSYYPSGGASFTDTQYF.

This rearrangement joins TRBV7-2 to TRBJ1-2; tentatively, D is TRBD1 (5 bases). Between the trimmed V and J ends, which lost 5 bases and 8 bases, there was a span of 15 bases. This CDR3 is built from 13 residues. Germline V gene sequence: CDR1 SGHTA, CDR2 FQGNSA. The CDR3 is CASSPEGAGGYTF. The CDR3 nucleotides are TGTGCCAGCAGCCCCGAAGGGGCGGGGGGCTACACCTTC.

As to this clonotype: The junction and the germline gene differ at one end; a read error may be behind it. V usage is TRBV7-9 and J usage is TRBJ1-3; D is possibly TRBD1 (5 bases). Germline V gene sequence: CDR1 SEHNR, CDR2 FQNEAQ (reference sequence). The CDR3 spans 15 residues. The CDR3 is CASSQDGGTGSTIYF. DNA of the CDR3: TGCGCCAGCAGCCAAGATGGGGGAACCGGAAGCACCATATATTTT.

Regarding this clonotype: A read error is possible here, since a much larger clone lies one base away. The conserved phenylalanine or tryptophan normally closing the CDR3 is absent here, so this likely arose from a read error. The chain's CDR3 is CASSSRPLADTGELFL. The CDR3 DNA reads TGTGCCAGCAGCTCCCGTCCACTAGCGGACACCGGGGAGCTGTTTCTT. The chain recombines TRBV13 with TRBJ2-2; 8 positions agree with TRBD2. The V segment lost 4 bases and the J segment 3 bases; nucleotides outside the gene matches: 7. The germline V gene has CDR1 PRHDT and CDR2 FYEKMQ (reference sequence). This CDR3 spans 16 amino acids.

This rearrangement joins TRBV7-6 to TRBJ2-3; D is unclear. Germline CDR1 and CDR2: SGHVS and FNYEAQ. The CDR3 sequence is 13 residues long. Trimming took 5 bases from V and 6 from J, leaving 12 bases between them. The CDR3 reads CASSLMVGDTQYF. The CDR3 DNA reads TGTGCCAGCAGCCTAATGGTGGGCGATACGCAGTATTTT.